This T cell receptor beta chain derives from a study of early T cells in non-severe SARS-CoV-2 infection. General study findings and limits: Matching with VDJdb favored anti-spike CD8 responses (missing private and CD4 specificities).

Unique molecular identifiers were attached to individual cDNA molecules. TCRdb itself ran the 5' RACE reads through MiXCR, one entry per CDR3 protein. The table has approximately 60,000 distinct CDR3 sequences, around 13% seen once. This clonotype was detected many times. Its matching antigen is unknown. V shed 10 bases and J shed 5 bases, with 7 bases lying between them. CDR1 and CDR2 from the germline V gene are LNHDA and SQIVND (reference sequence). CDR3 size: 10 residues. The V gene is TRBV19, the J gene TRBJ2-3; D not certain. This sequence originates from an adult who was a healthcare worker with PCR-confirmed SARS-CoV-2 infection or an uninfected control (not recorded which). Sequencing was performed on whole blood. The CDR3 DNA is TGTGCCACCGCTGGAGATACGCAGTATTTT. Its translation: CATAGDTQYF.